Here is one T cell receptor beta chain with its context. Its antigen is unidentified. Trimming pared 0 bases from V and 4 bases from J, leaving 10 bases between. Germline V gene data show CDR1 as GTSNPN and CDR2 as SVGIG (reference sequence). The CDR3 spans 15 residues. By way of CD45RO/CCR7/CD25/CD127/CD95/CD27, the CD4+ regulatory, stem cell-like memory, central memory and naive cells were sorted. This record comes from a study of beta chain features in type 1 diabetes. Turning to the study itself: Cell yields, age and gender were similar between patients and healthy donors. Study observations and caveats: Shorter TCRB CDR3s, moderately but significantly so, marked every one of the four CD4+ subsets in Type 1 diabetes patients. There were fewer insertions and more deletions at the VDJ junctions of type 1 diabetes patients.

TCRB transcripts that were expressed got sequenced, as all of the isolated RNA had been reverse transcribed. Using immunoSEQ multiplex PCR, the repertoire was profiled, and TCRdb retains in-frame clones only, with some absent. The table records a few hundred thousand clones, 30% of them present only once. The genes are TRBV30 and TRBJ2-6, with D maybe TRBD1 (5 bases). This TCR was recovered from a man in his late teens or twenties in good health. The sequencing input was naive CD4+ T cells from blood. CDR3 in DNA: TGTGCCTGGAGTGTCCAGGGCCCCGGGGCCAACGTCCTGACTTTC. It yields the protein CAWSVQGPGANVLTF.